The TCR beta chain described here comes from a study of blood T cell repertoires in COVID-19. The protocol was immunoSEQ multiplex PCR, while the TCRdb copy is restricted to in-frame clones and leaves out a portion. The sample yields 350,000 to 400,000 clones, approximately 93% seen once. Germline assignment: CDR1 SGHNT and CDR2 YYREEE (reference sequence). CDR3 size: 17 residues. V lost 7 bases and J lost 0; bases outside the gene matches: 12. Material for sequencing was PBMCs or T cells enriched from blood (not recorded which). The clonotype originates from a woman aged 40-49 years who had been exposed to COVID-19. The chain links TRBV5-4 to TRBJ2-1; 8 bases map to TRBD2. CDR3 sequence: CASYGGDDASSYNEQFF. The DNA for the CDR3 is TGTGCCAGCTACGGGGGGGACGACGCCAGCTCCTACAATGAGCAGTTCTTC.